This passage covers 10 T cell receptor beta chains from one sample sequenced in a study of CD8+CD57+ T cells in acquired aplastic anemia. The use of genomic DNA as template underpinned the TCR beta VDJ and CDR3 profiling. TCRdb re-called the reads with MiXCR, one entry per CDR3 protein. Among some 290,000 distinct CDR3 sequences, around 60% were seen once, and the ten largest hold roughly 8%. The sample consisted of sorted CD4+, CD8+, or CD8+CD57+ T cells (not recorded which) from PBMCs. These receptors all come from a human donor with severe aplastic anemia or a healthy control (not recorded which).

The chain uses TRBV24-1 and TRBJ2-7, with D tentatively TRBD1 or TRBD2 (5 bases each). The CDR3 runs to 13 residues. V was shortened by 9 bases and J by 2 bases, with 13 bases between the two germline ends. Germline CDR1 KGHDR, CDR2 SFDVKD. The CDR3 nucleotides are TGTGCCACCTCCGGGGCGGCAACCTACGAGCAGTACTTC. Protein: CATSGAATYEQYF.

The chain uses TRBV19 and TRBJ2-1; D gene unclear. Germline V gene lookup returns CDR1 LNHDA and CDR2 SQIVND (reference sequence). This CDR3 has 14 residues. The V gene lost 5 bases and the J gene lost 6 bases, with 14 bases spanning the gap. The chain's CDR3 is CASSANWLSNEQFF. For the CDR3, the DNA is TGTGCCAGTAGTGCTAATTGGTTATCCAATGAGCAGTTCTTC.

The CDR3 DNA reads TGCAGTGCTAGAGATACAGTCGCGACCCAGTACTTC. As protein: CSARDTVATQYF. V is TRBV20-1 and J is TRBJ2-5; D remains ambiguous. CDR3 size: 12 residues. CDR1 DFQATT and CDR2 SNEGSKA come from the germline V gene (reference sequence). Between the trimmed V and J ends, which lost 0 bases and 7 bases, there was a span of 9 bases.

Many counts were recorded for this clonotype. In DNA form, the CDR3 reads TGTGCCAGCAGTGCTCGCTCAAAAGGGAACCACGAGCAGTACTTC. Translated, it gives CASSARSKGNHEQYF. V usage is TRBV12-3 or TRBV12-4 and J usage is TRBJ2-7; the D is unclear. V lost 5 bases, J lost 5 bases, and 19 bases lay in between. The CDR3 is 15 residues long.

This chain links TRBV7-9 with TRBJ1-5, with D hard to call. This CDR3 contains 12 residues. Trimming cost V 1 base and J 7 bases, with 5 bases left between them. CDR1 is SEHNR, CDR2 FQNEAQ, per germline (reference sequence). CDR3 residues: CASSLGRQPQHF. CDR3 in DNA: TGTGCCAGCAGCTTAGGACGGCAGCCCCAGCATTTT.

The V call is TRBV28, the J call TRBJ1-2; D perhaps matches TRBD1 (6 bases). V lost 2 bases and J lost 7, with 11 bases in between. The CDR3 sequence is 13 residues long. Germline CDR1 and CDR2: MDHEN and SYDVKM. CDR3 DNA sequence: TGTGCCAGCAGTTTAGGGGGGGGCCCTGGCTACACCTTC. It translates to CASSLGGGPGYTF.

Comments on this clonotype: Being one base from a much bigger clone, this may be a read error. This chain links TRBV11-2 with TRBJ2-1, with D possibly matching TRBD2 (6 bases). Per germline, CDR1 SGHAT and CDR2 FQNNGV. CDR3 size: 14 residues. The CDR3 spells CATTLARLGNEQVF. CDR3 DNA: TGTGCCACCACCCTAGCGCGGCTGGGCAATGAGCAGGTCTTC.

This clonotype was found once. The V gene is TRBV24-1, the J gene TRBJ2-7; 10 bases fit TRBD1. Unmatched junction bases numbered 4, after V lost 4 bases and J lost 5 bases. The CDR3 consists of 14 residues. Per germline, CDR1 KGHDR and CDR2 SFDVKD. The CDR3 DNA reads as TGTGCCACCAGTGACCCCGGGACAGGGGACGAGCAGTACTTC. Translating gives CATSDPGTGDEQYF.

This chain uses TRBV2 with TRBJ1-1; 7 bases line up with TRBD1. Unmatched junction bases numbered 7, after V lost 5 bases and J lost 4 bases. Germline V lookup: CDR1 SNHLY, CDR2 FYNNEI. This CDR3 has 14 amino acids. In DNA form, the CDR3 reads TGTGCCAGCAGTAAAGGGGGCGGCGGCACTGAAGCTTTCTTT. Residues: CASSKGGGGTEAFF.

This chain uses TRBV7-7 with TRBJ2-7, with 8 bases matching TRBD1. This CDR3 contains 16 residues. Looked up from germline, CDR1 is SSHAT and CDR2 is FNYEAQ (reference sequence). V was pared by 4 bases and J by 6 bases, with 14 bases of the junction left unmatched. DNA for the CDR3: TGTGCCAGCAGCTCGTTCAGGGGGCCTACCCCTCTCGAGCAGTACTTC. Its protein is CASSSFRGPTPLEQYF. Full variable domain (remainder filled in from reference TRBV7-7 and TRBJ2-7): GAGVSQSPRYKVTKRGQDVTLRCDPISSHATLYWYQQALGQGPEFLTYFNYEAQPDKSGLPSDRFSAERPEGSISTLTIQRTEQRDSAMYRCASSSFRGPTPLEQYFGPGTRLTVT.